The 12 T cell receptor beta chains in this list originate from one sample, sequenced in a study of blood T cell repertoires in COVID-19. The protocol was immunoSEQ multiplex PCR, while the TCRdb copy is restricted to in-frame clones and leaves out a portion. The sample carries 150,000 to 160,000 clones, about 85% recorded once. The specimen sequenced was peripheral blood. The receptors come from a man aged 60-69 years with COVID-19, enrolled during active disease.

The DNA of the CDR3 is TGTGCCAGCAGCGATCGACAGGGGATAACTGAAGCTTTCTTT. Protein sequence: CASSDRQGITEAFF. This chain uses TRBV11-1 with TRBJ1-1, with 8 bases lining up with TRBD1. The CDR3 is 14 amino acids. V lost 5 bases and J lost 5; bases outside the gene matches: 7. Germline CDR1 SGHAT, CDR2 FQDESV (reference sequence).

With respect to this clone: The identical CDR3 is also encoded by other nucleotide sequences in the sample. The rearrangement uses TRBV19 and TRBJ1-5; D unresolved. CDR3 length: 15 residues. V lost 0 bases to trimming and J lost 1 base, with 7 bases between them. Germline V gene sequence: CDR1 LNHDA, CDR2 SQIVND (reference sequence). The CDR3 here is CASSIDRESNQPQHF. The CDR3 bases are TGTGCCAGTAGTATAGATCGAGAGAGCAATCAGCCCCAGCATTTT.

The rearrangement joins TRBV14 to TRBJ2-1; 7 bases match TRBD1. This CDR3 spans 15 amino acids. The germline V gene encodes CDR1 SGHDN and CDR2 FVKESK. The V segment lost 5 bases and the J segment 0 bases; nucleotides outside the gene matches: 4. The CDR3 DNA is TGTGCCAGCAGCGTACAGGGGAGCTCCTACAATGAGCAGTTCTTC. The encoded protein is CASSVQGSSYNEQFF.

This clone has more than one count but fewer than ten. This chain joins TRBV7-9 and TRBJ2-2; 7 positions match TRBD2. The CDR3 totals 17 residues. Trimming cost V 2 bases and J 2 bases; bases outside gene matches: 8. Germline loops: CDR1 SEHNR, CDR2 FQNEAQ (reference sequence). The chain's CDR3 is CASSLNRLAVNTGELFF. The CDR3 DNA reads TGTGCCAGCAGCTTAAACCGCCTAGCGGTAAACACCGGGGAGCTGTTTTTT. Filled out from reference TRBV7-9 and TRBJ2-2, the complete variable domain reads DTGVSQNPRHKITKRGQNVTFRCDPISEHNRLYWYRQTLGQGPEFLTYFQNEAQLEKSRLLSDRFSAERPKGSFSTLEIQRTEQGDSAMYLCASSLNRLAVNTGELFFGEGSRLTVL.

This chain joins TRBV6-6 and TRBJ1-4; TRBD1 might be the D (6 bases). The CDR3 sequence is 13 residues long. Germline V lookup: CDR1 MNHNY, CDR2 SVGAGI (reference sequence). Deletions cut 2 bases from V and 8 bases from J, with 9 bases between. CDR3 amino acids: CASSYGTPEKLFF. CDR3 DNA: TGTGCCAGCAGTTACGGGACACCGGAAAAACTGTTTTTT.

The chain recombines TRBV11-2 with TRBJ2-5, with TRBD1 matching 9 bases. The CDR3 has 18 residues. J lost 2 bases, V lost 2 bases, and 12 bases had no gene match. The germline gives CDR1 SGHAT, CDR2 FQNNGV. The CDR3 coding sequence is TGTGCCAGCAGCTTAAGAGCCCTCACAGGGGGCAGGCAAGAGACCCAGTACTTC. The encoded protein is CASSLRALTGGRQETQYF.

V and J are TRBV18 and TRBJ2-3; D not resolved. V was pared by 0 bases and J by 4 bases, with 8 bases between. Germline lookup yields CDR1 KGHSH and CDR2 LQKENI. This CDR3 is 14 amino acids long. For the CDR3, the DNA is TGTGCCAGCTCACCACCGAGCAAACCAGATACGCAGTATTTT. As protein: CASSPPSKPDTQYF.

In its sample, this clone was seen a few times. The CDR3 loop reads CASSERQSTDTQYF. In nucleotides, the CDR3 is TGTGCCAGCAGTGAACGACAGAGCACAGATACGCAGTATTTT. The genes are TRBV2 and TRBJ2-3; possible D gene TRBD1, 5 bases. The CDR3 has 14 amino acids. Germline CDR1 SNHLY, CDR2 FYNNEI. The V gene lost 2 bases and the J gene lost 0 bases, with 6 bases spanning the gap. The variable domain in full, completed from reference TRBV2 and TRBJ2-3, reads EPEVTQTPSHQVTQMGQEVILRCVPISNHLYFYWYRQILGQKVEFLVSFYNNEISEKSEIFDDQFSVERPDGSNFTLKIRSTKLEDSAMYFCASSERQSTDTQYFGPGTRLTVL.

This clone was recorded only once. The CDR3 coding sequence is TGTGCCAGCGAAACAACCGGGACAGGGCTGCATACGCAGTATTTT. It is translated as CASETTGTGLHTQYF. The chain recombines TRBV6-6 with TRBJ2-3; 9 bases map to TRBD1. Germline V CDR1 and CDR2: MNHNY, SVGAGI (reference sequence). J gave up 7 bases and V 8 bases, and 13 bases lay outside the gene matches. CDR3 length: 15 amino acids.

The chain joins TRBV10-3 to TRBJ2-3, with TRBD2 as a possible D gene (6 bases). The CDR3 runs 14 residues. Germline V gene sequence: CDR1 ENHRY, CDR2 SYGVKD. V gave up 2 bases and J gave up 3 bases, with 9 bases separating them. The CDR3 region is CAISEPGRTDTQYF. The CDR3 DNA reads TGTGCCATCAGTGAGCCGGGGAGGACAGATACGCAGTATTTT.

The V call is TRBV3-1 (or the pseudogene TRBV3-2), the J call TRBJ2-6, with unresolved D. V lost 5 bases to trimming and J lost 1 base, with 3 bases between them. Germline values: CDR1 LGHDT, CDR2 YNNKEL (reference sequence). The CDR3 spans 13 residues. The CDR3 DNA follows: TGTGCCAGCAGCTCTTCTGGGGCCAACGTCCTGACTTTC. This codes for CASSSSGANVLTF.

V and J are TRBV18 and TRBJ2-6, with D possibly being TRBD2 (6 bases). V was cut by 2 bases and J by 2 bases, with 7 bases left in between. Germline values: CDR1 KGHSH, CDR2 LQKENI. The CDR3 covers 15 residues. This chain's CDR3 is CASSPWEAGANVLTF. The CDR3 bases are TGTGCCAGCTCACCATGGGAGGCTGGGGCCAACGTCCTGACTTTC.